This TCR beta chain was obtained from a study of blood T cell repertoires in COVID-19. CDR3 length: 18 residues. CDR1 is LGHNA, CDR2 YSLEER, per germline. Trimming cost V 1 base and J 8 bases; bases outside gene matches: 13. Assay: immunoSEQ multiplex PCR; the TCRdb copy retains only in-frame clones and omits some. Here the sample spans about 200,000 clones, about four fifths being singletons. The rearrangement joins TRBV4-3 to TRBJ1-6; TRBD1 agrees at 8 bases. The source of this sequence is a woman aged 50 to 60 with acute COVID-19. Material for sequencing was PBMCs or T cells enriched from blood (not recorded which). The CDR3 loop is CASSQVSDRALWYSPLHF. DNA for the CDR3: TGCGCCAGCAGCCAAGTATCGGACAGGGCACTTTGGTATTCACCCCTCCACTTT.